Reported below is one T cell receptor beta chain. Its antigen is undetermined. The data stem from a study of T-cell reconstitution after alpha-beta-depleted transplantation in children. Study observations and caveats: Day-60 TCRbeta diversity that was high in some patients was derived from surviving recipient T cells and thymic progenitors. Expanded graft clones numbering several hundred reportedly gave rise to alpha-beta T cells about two months after transplant. Among T cells one year after transplant, newly produced cells accounted for most counts and diversity.

It was with unique molecular identifiers that the TCRbeta library was prepared. One entry per CDR3 protein, called by TCRdb with MiXCR from the PCR reads. The profile covers over 400,000 distinct CDR3 sequences, with 43% appearing a single time and 25% to 30% taken by the ten largest. CDR3 length equals 15 residues. Germline V gene lookup returns CDR1 SGDLS and CDR2 YYNGEE. Trimming cost V 3 bases and J 1 base; bases outside gene matches: 3. The V and J genes are TRBV9 and TRBJ1-5; 8 nucleotides line up with TRBD1. This specimen consisted of PBMCs, obtained before TCRalphabeta/CD19-depleted stem cell transplant. The receptor's source is a girl aged 2 to 10 with aplastic anemia, due to receive a stem cell transplant. As DNA, the CDR3 is TGTGCCAGCAGCGGACAGGGGCTAAGCAATCAGCCCCAGCATTTT. Translated, it gives CASSGQGLSNQPQHF.